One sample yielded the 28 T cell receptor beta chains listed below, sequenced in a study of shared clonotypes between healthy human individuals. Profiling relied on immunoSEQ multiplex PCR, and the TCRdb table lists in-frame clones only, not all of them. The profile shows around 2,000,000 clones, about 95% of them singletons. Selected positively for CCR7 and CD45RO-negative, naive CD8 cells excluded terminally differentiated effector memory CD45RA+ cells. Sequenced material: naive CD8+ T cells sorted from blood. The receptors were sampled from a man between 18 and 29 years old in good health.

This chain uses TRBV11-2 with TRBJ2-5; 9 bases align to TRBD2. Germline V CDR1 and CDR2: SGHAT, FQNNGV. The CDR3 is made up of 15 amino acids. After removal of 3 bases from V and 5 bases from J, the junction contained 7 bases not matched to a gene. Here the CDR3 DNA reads TGTGCCAGCAGCTTGTTTGCGGGAGGGTACGAGACCCAGTACTTC. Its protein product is CASSLFAGGYETQYF.

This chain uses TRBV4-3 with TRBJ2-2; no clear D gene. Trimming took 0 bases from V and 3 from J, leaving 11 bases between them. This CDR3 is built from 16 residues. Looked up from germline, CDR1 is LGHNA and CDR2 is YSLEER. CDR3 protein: CASSQDSVTYTGELFF. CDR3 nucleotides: TGCGCCAGCAGCCAAGATTCGGTTACTTACACCGGGGAGCTGTTTTTT.

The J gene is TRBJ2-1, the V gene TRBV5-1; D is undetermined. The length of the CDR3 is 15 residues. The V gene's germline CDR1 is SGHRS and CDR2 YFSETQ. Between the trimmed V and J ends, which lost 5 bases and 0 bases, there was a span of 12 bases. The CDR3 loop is CASSPWQSSYNEQFF. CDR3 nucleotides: TGCGCCAGCAGTCCCTGGCAGAGCTCCTACAATGAGCAGTTCTTC.

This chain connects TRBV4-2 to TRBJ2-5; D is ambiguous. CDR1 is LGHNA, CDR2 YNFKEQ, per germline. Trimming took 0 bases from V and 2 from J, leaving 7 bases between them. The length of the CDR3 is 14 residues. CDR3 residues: CASSQEQQQETQYF. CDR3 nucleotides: TGTGCCAGCAGCCAAGAACAACAGCAAGAGACCCAGTACTTC.

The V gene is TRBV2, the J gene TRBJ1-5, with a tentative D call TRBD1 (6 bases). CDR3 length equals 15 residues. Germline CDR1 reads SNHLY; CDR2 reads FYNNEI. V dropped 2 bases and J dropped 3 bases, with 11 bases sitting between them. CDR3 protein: CASSELGALNQPQHF. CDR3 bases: TGTGCCAGCAGTGAACTGGGGGCCCTCAATCAGCCCCAGCATTTT.

The CDR3 bases are TGCGCCAGCAGCCAAGATCGAAGTTCCTACACTGAAGCTTTCTTT. It encodes CASSQDRSSYTEAFF. This rearrangement joins TRBV4-1 to TRBJ1-1, with D hard to call. Germline CDR1 is MGHRA and CDR2 is YSYEKL. Trimming stripped 0 bases from V and 3 bases from J, with 11 bases between. The CDR3 totals 15 residues.

DNA for the CDR3: TGCGCCAGCAGCCAGGCCCCTGCAGGTAGCAATCAGCCCCAGCATTTT. Its translation: CASSQAPAGSNQPQHF. The chain joins TRBV4-1 to TRBJ1-5; no clear D gene. Deletions cut 3 bases from V and 0 bases from J, with 12 bases between. The CDR3 contains 16 residues. Germline CDR1 MGHRA, CDR2 YSYEKL.

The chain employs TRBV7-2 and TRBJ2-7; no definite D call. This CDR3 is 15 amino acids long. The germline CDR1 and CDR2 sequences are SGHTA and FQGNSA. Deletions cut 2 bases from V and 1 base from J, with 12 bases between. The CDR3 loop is CASSLIRGSSYEQYF. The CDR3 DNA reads TGTGCCAGCAGCTTAATTAGAGGTAGTTCCTACGAGCAGTACTTC.

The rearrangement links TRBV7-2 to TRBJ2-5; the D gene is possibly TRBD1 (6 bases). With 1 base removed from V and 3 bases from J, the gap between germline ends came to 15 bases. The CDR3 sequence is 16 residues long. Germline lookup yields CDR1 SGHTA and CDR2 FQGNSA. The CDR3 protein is CASSLGTVTGKETQYF. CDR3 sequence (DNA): TGTGCCAGCAGCTTAGGGACAGTGACTGGTAAAGAGACCCAGTACTTC.

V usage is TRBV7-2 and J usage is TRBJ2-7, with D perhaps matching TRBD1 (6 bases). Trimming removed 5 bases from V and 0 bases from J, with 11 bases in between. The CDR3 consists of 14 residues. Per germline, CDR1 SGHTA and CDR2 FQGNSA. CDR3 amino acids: CASSEDSLSYEQYF. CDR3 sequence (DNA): TGTGCCAGCAGCGAGGACAGTCTCTCCTACGAGCAGTACTTC.

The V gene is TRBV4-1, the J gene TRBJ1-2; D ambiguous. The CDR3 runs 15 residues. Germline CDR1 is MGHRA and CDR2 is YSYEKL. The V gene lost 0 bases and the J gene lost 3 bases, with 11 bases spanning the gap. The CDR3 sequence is CASSQDALDDYGYTF. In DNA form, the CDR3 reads TGCGCCAGCAGCCAAGATGCGCTGGACGACTATGGCTACACCTTC.

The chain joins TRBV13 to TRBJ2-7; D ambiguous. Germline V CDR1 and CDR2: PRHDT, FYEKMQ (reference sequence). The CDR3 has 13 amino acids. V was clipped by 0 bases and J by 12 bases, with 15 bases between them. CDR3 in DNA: TGTGCCAGCAGCTTAGGCAGGCTCCCCCCAGGGTACTTC. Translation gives CASSLGRLPPGYF.

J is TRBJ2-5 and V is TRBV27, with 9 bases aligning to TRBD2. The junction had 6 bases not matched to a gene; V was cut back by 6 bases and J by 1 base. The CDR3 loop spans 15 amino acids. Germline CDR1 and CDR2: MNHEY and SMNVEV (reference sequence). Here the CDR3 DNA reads TGTGCCAGCAGCGTAGCGGGGGCGACCCAAGAGACCCAGTACTTC. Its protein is CASSVAGATQETQYF.

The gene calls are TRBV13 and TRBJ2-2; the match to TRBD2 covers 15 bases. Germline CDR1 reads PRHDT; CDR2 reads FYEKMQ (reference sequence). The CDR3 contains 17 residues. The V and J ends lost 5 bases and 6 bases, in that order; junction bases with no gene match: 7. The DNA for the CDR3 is TGTGCCAGCAGCGCCGGACTAGCGGGAGGGCCGGCCGGGGAGCTGTTTTTT. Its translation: CASSAGLAGGPAGELFF.

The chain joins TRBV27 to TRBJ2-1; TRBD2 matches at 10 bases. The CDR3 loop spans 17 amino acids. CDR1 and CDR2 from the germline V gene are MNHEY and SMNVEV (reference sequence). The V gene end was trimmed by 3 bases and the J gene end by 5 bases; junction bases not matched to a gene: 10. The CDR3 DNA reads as TGTGCCAGCAGTTTTCTCTCCCCACTAGCGGGGAACAATGAGCAGTTCTTC. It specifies CASSFLSPLAGNNEQFF.

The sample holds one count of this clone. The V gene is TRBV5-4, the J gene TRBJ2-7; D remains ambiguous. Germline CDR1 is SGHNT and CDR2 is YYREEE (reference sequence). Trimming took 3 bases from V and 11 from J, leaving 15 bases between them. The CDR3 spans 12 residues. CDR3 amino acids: CASSWTDGLKYF. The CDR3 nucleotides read TGTGCCAGCAGCTGGACGGACGGGTTGAAGTACTTC.

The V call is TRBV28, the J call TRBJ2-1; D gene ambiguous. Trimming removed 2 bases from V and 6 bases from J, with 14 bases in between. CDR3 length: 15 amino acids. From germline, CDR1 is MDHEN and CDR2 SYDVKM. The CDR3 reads CASSLNPSPSNEQFF. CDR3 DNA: TGTGCCAGCAGTTTAAATCCTTCCCCTTCCAATGAGCAGTTCTTC.

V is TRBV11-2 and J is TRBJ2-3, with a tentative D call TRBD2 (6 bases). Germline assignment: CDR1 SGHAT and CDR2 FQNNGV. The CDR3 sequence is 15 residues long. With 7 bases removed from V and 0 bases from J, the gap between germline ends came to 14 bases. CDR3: CASTEAGLSTDTQYF. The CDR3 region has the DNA TGTGCCAGCACCGAAGCGGGTCTAAGCACAGATACGCAGTATTTT.

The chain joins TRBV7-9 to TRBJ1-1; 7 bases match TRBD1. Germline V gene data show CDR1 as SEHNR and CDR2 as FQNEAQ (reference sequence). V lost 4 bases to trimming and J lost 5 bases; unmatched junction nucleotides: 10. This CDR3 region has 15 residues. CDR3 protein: CASSSGGTGNTEAFF. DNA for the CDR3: TGTGCCAGCAGCTCAGGGGGTACAGGGAATACTGAAGCTTTCTTT.

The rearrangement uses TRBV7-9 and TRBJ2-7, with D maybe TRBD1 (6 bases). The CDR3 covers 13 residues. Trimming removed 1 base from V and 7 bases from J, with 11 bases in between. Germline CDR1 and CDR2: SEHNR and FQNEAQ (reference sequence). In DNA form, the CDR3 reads TGTGCCAGCAGCTTAGACAGGGTGAGGGAGCAGTACTTC. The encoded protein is CASSLDRVREQYF.

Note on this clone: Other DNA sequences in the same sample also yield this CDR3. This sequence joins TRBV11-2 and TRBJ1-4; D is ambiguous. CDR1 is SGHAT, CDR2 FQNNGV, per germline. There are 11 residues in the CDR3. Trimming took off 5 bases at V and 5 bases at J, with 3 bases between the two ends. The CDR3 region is CASSLNEKLFF. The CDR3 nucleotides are TGTGCCAGCAGCCTCAATGAAAAACTGTTTTTT.

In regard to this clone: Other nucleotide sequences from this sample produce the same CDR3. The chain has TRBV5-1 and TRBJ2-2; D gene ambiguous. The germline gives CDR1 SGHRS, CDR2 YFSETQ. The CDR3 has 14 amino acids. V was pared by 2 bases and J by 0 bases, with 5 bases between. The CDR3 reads CASSFGPNTGELFF. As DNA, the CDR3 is TGCGCCAGCAGCTTCGGACCGAACACCGGGGAGCTGTTTTTT.

The CDR3 sequence is CASSDPQVETQYF. The CDR3, as DNA: TGTGCCAGCAGTGATCCACAGGTAGAGACCCAGTACTTC. V and J are TRBV6-5 and TRBJ2-5; a possible D gene is TRBD1 (5 bases). The V gene lost 5 bases and the J gene lost 4 bases, with 11 bases spanning the gap. This CDR3 has 13 amino acids. Germline values: CDR1 MNHEY, CDR2 SVGAGI.

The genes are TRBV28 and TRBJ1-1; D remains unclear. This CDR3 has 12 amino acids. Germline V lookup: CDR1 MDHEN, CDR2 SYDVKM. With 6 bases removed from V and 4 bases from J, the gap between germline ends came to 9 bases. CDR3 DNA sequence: TGTGCCAGCAGCTTCGGGTCCACTGAAGCTTTCTTT. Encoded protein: CASSFGSTEAFF.

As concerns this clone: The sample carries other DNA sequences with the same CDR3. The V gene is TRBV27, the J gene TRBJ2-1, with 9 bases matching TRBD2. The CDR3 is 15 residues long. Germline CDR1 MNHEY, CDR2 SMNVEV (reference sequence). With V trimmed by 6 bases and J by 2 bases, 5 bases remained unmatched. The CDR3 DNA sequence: TGTGCCAGCAGCCCGACTAGCGGACCCTACAATGAGCAGTTCTTC. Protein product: CASSPTSGPYNEQFF.

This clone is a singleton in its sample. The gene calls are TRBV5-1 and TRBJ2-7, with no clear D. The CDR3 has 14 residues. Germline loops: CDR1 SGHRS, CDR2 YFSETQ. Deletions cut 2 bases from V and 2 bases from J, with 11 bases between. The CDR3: CASSLPGEAYEQYF. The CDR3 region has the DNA TGCGCCAGCAGCTTACCAGGCGAAGCCTACGAGCAGTACTTC.

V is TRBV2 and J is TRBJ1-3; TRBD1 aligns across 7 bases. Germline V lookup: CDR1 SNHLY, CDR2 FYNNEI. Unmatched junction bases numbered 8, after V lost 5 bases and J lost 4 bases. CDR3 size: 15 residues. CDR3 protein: CASSTDRAGGNTIYF. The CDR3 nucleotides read TGTGCCAGCAGTACAGACAGGGCGGGAGGAAACACCATATATTTT. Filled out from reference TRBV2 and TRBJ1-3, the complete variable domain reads EPEVTQTPSHQVTQMGQEVILRCVPISNHLYFYWYRQILGQKVEFLVSFYNNEISEKSEIFDDQFSVERPDGSNFTLKIRSTKLEDSAMYFCASSTDRAGGNTIYFGEGSWLTVV.

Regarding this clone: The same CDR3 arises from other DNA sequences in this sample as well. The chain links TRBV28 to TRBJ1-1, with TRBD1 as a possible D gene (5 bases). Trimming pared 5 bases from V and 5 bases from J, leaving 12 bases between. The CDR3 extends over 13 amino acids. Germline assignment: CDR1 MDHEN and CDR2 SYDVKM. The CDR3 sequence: CASSLGGGTEAFF. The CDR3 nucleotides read TGTGCCAGCAGTCTGGGCGGGGGTACTGAAGCTTTCTTT. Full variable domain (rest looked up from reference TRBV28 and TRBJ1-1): DVKVTQSSRYLVKRTGEKVFLECVQDMDHENMFWYRQDPGLGLRLIYFSYDVKMKEKGDIPEGYSVSREKKERFSLILESASTNQTSMYLCASSLGGGTEAFFGQGTRLTVV.